The text below deals with one T cell receptor (beta chain). Sequenced by immunoSEQ multiplex PCR; TCRdb stores in-frame clones only, minus some. Among around 200,000 clones listed, 70% to 90% were seen once. The record originates from a study of blood T cell repertoires in COVID-19. CDR1 and CDR2 (germline): SGHRS, YFSETQ. Trimming at V came to 4 bases and at J to 5 bases, leaving 8 bases not matched to a gene. The CDR3 sequence is 15 residues long. The source material was peripheral blood. The origin of this receptor is a man aged 80 or over with acute or convalescent COVID-19. The V and J genes are TRBV5-1 and TRBJ2-1; TRBD2 aligns across 8 bases. The CDR3, as DNA: TGCGCCAGCAGCATAAGCGGGAGTTTTAACAATGAGCAGTTCTTC. This sequence encodes CASSISGSFNNEQFF.